This TCR beta chain was recorded in a study of cytomegalovirus exposure and HLA in healthy donors. With respect to this clone: Its matching antigen is unknown.

The CDR3 loop spans 13 amino acids. V lost 5 bases and J 4 bases, leaving 11 bases between the germline ends. Germline loops: CDR1 SNHLY, CDR2 FYNNEI. Vbeta (60) and Jbeta (13) primers were used in the PCR. Clones were read by immunoSEQ multiplex PCR, and TCRdb kept only the in-frame ones, dropping some. The table shows about 180,000 clones, with 60% to 85% occurring only once. The study's findings and limits: By HLA locus, TCR association rates varied in a later analysis, with DRB1 showing the most and HLA-C the fewest. Rare TCR sequences dominated, though some public TCRs recurred in many donors.

This sequence joins TRBV2 and TRBJ1-1; TRBD1 might be the D (6 bases). The receptor was derived from a man between 18 and 35 years old in good health and CMV-seronegative. Material: PBMCs. The CDR3 is CASSQTGSTEAFF. For the CDR3, the DNA is TGTGCCAGCAGTCAGACAGGCAGCACTGAAGCTTTCTTT.